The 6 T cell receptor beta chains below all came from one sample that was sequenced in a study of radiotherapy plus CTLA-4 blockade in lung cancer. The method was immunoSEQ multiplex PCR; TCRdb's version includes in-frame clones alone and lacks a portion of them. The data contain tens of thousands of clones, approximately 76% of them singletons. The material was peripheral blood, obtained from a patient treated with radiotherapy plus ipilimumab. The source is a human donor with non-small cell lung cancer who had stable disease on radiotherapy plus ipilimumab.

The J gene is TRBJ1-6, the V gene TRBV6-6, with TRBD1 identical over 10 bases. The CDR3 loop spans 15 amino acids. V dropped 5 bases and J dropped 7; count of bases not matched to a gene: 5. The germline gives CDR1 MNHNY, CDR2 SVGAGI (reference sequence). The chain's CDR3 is CASSPDRGDNSPLHF. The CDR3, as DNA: TGTGCCAGCAGTCCGGACAGGGGGGACAATTCACCCCTCCACTTT.

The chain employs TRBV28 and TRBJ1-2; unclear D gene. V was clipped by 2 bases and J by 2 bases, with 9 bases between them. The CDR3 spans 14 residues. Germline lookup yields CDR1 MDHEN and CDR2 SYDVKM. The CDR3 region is CASSLGAVNYGYTF. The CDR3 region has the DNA TGTGCCAGCAGTTTAGGAGCCGTGAACTATGGCTACACCTTC.

The CDR3 reads CASSDYSLTEAFF. In nucleotides, the CDR3 is TGCGCCAGCAGCGATTATTCCCTCACTGAAGCTTTCTTT. The genes are TRBV5-1 and TRBJ1-1; no definite D call. CDR1 SGHRS and CDR2 YFSETQ come from the germline V gene. This CDR3 spans 13 amino acids. With 4 bases removed from V and 4 bases from J, the gap between germline ends came to 11 bases.

The CDR3 DNA sequence: TGTGCCAGTAGTGACCCCGGACAGGGCCAGCCCCAGCATTTT. It yields the protein CASSDPGQGQPQHF. The chain links TRBV19 to TRBJ1-5; TRBD1 matches 8 bases. CDR1 and CDR2 (germline): LNHDA, SQIVND (reference sequence). The ends lost 5 bases at V and 7 bases at J; junction bases unmatched: 7. The CDR3 sequence is 14 residues long.

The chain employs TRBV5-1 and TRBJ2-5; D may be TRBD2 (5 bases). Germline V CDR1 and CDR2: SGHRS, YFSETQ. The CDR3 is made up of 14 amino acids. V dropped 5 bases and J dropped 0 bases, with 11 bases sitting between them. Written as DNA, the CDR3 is TGCGCCAGCAGTTTTAGCGTGGACCAAGAGACCCAGTACTTC. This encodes CASSFSVDQETQYF.

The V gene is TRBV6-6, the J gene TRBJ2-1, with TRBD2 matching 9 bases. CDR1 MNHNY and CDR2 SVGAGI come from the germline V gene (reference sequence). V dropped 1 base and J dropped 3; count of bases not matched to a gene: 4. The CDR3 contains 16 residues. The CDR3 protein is CASSYLGTSSYNEQFF. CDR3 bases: TGTGCCAGCAGTTACTTAGGGACTAGCAGCTACAATGAGCAGTTCTTC.